A selection of T cell receptor beta chains follows, all from one sample in a study of T cell repertoires in cytomegalovirus infection. TCRdb ran MiXCR on the reads and lists one entry per CDR3 protein. This table has 600,000 to 700,000 distinct CDR3 sequences, roughly 36% appearing once. These receptors' antigens are unknown. Source: cultured PBMCs, taken from culture after CMV antigen stimulation. The receptors here all came from a human donor in good health (CMV status not recorded). Some clones in this sample may be carry-over from other donors' samples. The CDR3 runs from the conserved cysteine through the conserved F or W. D genes are given only for firm matches. Clone sizes are given selectively: once, few, many, or a class where the clone is expanded.

TGTGCCAGCAGACAAACAGGGAATCAGCCCCAGCATTTT | CASRQTGNQPQHF | TRBJ1-5 | TRBV6-2/TRBV6-3 | few | -
TGTGCCAGCAGCTTATCAAGCGGGGGGGCTGTCACAGATACGCAGTATTTT | CASSLSSGGAVTDTQYF | TRBJ2-3 | TRBV7-2 | many | TRBD2
TGCAGCGTACCCATGGGACTTACGGGCAATGAGCAGTTCTTC | CSVPMGLTGNEQFF | TRBJ2-1 | TRBV29-1 | - | -
TGTGCCAGCAGCTTAAAGCGGGAGAAGGGCTACGAGCAGTACTTC | CASSLKREKGYEQYF | TRBJ2-7 | TRBV7-6 | - | TRBD2
TGTGCCAGCAGTGGACAGGGAGGTTACAATGAGCAGTTCTTC | CASSGQGGYNEQFF | TRBJ2-1 | TRBV12-3/TRBV12-4 | few | TRBD1
TGCGCCAGCAGTCAAAAGTCGGTCAGATGCACAGATACGCAGTATTTT | CASSQKSVRCTDTQYF | TRBJ2-3 | TRBV23-1 | - | -
TGTGCCAGCAGTTTATATTTGGGACCCTACGAGCAGTACTTC | CASSLYLGPYEQYF | TRBJ2-7 | TRBV27 | - | -
TGTGCCAGCAGTGACGGACCGAACTACGAGCAGTACTTC | CASSDGPNYEQYF | TRBJ2-7 | TRBV2 | - | -
TGTGCCAGTAGCCGACCGGGGGTTGGATATGGCTACACCTTC | CASSRPGVGYGYTF | TRBJ1-2 | TRBV19 | - | -
TGTGCCAGCAGCCCTCGGTCAGCTGGGAGGGGCTATGGCTACACCTTC | CASSPRSAGRGYGYTF | TRBJ1-2 | TRBV28 | - | -
TGTGCCAGCTCACAATATTACTTGGACAGGTCAAAAGAGACCCAGTACTTC | CASSQYYLDRSKETQYF | TRBJ2-5 | TRBV18 | - | TRBD1
TGTGCCAGCAGCTTAAGGCTAGCGGGGGGAACAGAGACCCAGTACTTC | CASSLRLAGGTETQYF | TRBJ2-5 | TRBV11-2 | - | TRBD2
TGTGCCAGCAGCCCTCTTAACTACGAGCAGTACTTC | CASSPLNYEQYF | TRBJ2-7 | TRBV7-9 | - | -
TGTGCCAGCAGCCTTTCTCCAGGGGACGAGCAGTACTTC | CASSLSPGDEQYF | TRBJ2-7 | TRBV5-6 | - | -
TGTGCCAGCAGCCAAGCATCTTTCCAAGAGACCCAGTACTTC | CASSQASFQETQYF | TRBJ2-5 | TRBV14 | many | -
TGTGCCAGCGCCGGGCTCCAAGAGACCCAGTACTTC | CASAGLQETQYF | TRBJ2-5 | TRBV7-2 | - | -
TGTGCCAGCAGCTCCGGACCCCAAGGAGAGCAGTACTTC | CASSSGPQGEQYF | TRBJ2-7 | TRBV7-9 | - | -
TGTGCCAGCAGCTTGGCCCGGGACCACCCGAACACCGGGGAGCTGTTTTTT | CASSLARDHPNTGELFF | TRBJ2-2 | TRBV7-2 | few | -
TGTGCCAGCAGTCCGGACGGTGCGGGGCAGCCCCAGCATTTT | CASSPDGAGQPQHF | TRBJ1-5 | TRBV12-3/TRBV12-4 | - | -
TGTGCCGGTGACAGCACTAGCACAGATACGCAGTATTTT | CAGDSTSTDTQYF | TRBJ2-3 | TRBV30 | few | -
TGTGCCAGCAGTTTCTTACCGGGGGGCCAAGAGACCCAGTACTTC | CASSFLPGGQETQYF | TRBJ2-5 | TRBV12-3/TRBV12-4 | few | TRBD2
TGTGCCACCAGCAGACTACCGGGACTAGCGGGAGGGAGGTCTGGCAATGAGCAGTTCTTC | CATSRLPGLAGGRSGNEQFF | TRBJ2-1 | TRBV15 | - | TRBD2
TGTGCCAGCACCCCCCCGCCGGGACACTCATCATTTAGGAGGAATGAGCAGTTCTTC | CASTPPPGHSSFRRNEQFF | TRBJ2-1 | TRBV6-2/TRBV6-3 | - | -
TGTGCCAGCAGCCAAGAGACAGGGGGTATTGTTTCACCCCTCCACTTT | CASSQETGGIVSPLHF | TRBJ1-6 | TRBV14 | - | TRBD1
TGCGCCAGCAGCCAAGAAGTGGGGACGGTCTACGAGCAGTACTTC | CASSQEVGTVYEQYF | TRBJ2-7 | TRBV4-3 | - | -
TGTGCCAGCAGCTTTTTGGTGGGACAGTCGAATTCACCCCTCCACTTT | CASSFLVGQSNSPLHF | TRBJ1-6 | TRBV7-8 | many | TRBD1
TGCAGTGCTAACAGGGGCAGTACAAACACTGAAGCTTTCTTT | CSANRGSTNTEAFF | TRBJ1-1 | TRBV20-1 | few | TRBD1
TGCGCCAGCAGCCCCCCCCAAGGAAATGAGCAGTTCTTC | CASSPPQGNEQFF | TRBJ2-1 | TRBV4-3 | - | -